These 9 T cell receptor beta chains were all obtained from the same sample, sequenced in a study of regulatory T cells in long-lasting Graves disease. Building of the TCR beta libraries involved iRepertoire HTBI primers and Arm-PCR of CDR3 regions. One entry per CDR3 protein, called by TCRdb with MiXCR from the multiplex PCR reads. The sample includes 250,000 to 300,000 distinct CDR3 sequences, around a sixth of them seen just once. Time point specified: newly diagnosed GD, antithyroid drugs for less than 3 months. Researchers made the TCR library from RNA that was extracted from PBMCs. The sample was also linked to a second study, of T cells in Graves' hyperthyroidism and ophthalmopathy.

This sample comprised peripheral blood mononuclear cells (PBMCs), obtained at new diagnosis, from a patient treated with antithyroid drugs. All receptors come from a woman in her 30s with Graves disease.

This clonotype was seen at least ten times. The rearrangement uses TRBV11-2 and TRBJ1-2; TRBD1 aligns across 10 bases. Trimming took 0 bases from V and 8 from J; bases not matched to a gene: 6. The CDR3 extends over 15 amino acids. Germline V lookup: CDR1 SGHAT, CDR2 FQNNGV. The CDR3 region is CASSLDRGTGAGYTF. CDR3 nucleotides: TGTGCCAGCAGCTTAGATCGTGGGACAGGGGCCGGCTACACCTTC.

This clonotype was seen many times. This chain joins TRBV20-1 and TRBJ2-2, with 9 bases aligning to TRBD2. This CDR3 has 14 residues. Germline CDR1 and CDR2: DFQATT and SNEGSKA (reference sequence). Germline trimming cut 6 bases from V and 0 bases from J; bases unmatched to any gene: 2. CDR3 in amino acids: CSAASGANTGELFF. CDR3 DNA sequence: TGCAGTGCCGCTAGCGGGGCGAACACCGGGGAGCTGTTTTTT.

Many counts were recorded for this clonotype. The rearrangement joins TRBV20-1 to TRBJ1-4, with a weak D call TRBD1 (6 bases). Trimming took 6 bases from V and 5 from J, leaving 16 bases between them. Germline-derived CDR1 and CDR2 are DFQATT and SNEGSKA (reference sequence). CDR3 length: 14 residues. CDR3 coding DNA: TGCAGTGCGCCGTCCGACAGGATAAATGAAAAACTGTTTTTT. Its translation: CSAPSDRINEKLFF.

This clonotype was recorded at least ten times. V and J are TRBV20-1 and TRBJ1-4; D is undetermined. Per germline, CDR1 DFQATT and CDR2 SNEGSKA (reference sequence). The ends were cut back, 3 bases at V and 2 bases at J, with 4 bases in the middle. This CDR3 is built from 12 residues. The CDR3 sequence is CSASSTNEKLFF. Here the CDR3 DNA reads TGCAGTGCTAGTTCCACTAATGAAAAACTGTTTTTT.

The chain recombines TRBV24-1 with TRBJ2-2; D is unclear. The CDR3 length is 13 residues. Germline V gives CDR1 KGHDR, CDR2 SFDVKD. The V and J ends lost 5 bases and 4 bases respectively, with 7 bases between them. CDR3 DNA: TGTGCCACCAGTGGTGAGGCCACCGGGGAGCTGTTTTTT. The encoded protein is CATSGEATGELFF.

This clonotype was seen ten or more times. The chain joins TRBV12-3 or TRBV12-4 to TRBJ2-5; D unresolved. CDR3 length: 14 amino acids. V lost 3 bases, J lost 3 bases, and 11 bases lay in between. This chain's CDR3 is CASSLGGWEETQYF. The DNA for the CDR3 is TGTGCCAGCAGTTTGGGTGGTTGGGAAGAGACCCAGTACTTC.

V gene TRBV5-1 combines with J gene TRBJ1-1; 8 nucleotides agree with TRBD1. Trimming removed 2 bases from V and 4 bases from J; junction bases left unmatched: 4. Germline V gene lookup returns CDR1 SGHRS and CDR2 YFSETQ. The CDR3 contains 14 residues. The CDR3 is CASSFAGGITEAFF. DNA of the CDR3: TGCGCCAGCAGCTTTGCAGGGGGCATCACTGAAGCTTTCTTT.

A word on this clonotype: This may come from a read error, since a much larger clone is one base off. The CDR3 loop is CSVTQGLSTEAFF. The CDR3 nucleotides read TGCAGCGTTACACAGGGGCTGAGCACTGAAGCTTTCTTT. This chain links TRBV20-1 with TRBJ1-1; 7 bases map to TRBD1. The CDR3 sequence is 13 residues long. Germline values: CDR1 DFQATT, CDR2 SNEGSKA (reference sequence).

This clonotype was observed at least ten times. V usage is TRBV10-3 and J usage is TRBJ2-2; TRBD1 aligns across 8 bases. Germline V CDR1 and CDR2: ENHRY, SYGVKD. The V and J ends lost 4 bases and 4 bases, in that order; junction bases with no gene match: 5. The CDR3 contains 15 residues. The CDR3 region has the DNA TGTGCCATCAGTGTCGGGACAGGCGGCACCGGGGAGCTGTTTTTT. Translated, it gives CAISVGTGGTGELFF.